The subject of this entry is one TCR beta chain. TRB rearrangements spanning V, D and J were amplified using mixed TRB-A/B primers. TCRdb called the multiplex PCR reads again in MiXCR, with one record for every CDR3 protein. The table has fewer than 20,000 distinct CDR3 sequences, around half seen once. The J segment lost 3 bases and the V segment lost 8 bases, leaving 11 bases of the junction unmatched. Germline CDR1 is SQVTM and CDR2 is ANQGSEA. The CDR3 totals 14 residues. The data originate from a study of T cell repertoires in aging, cancer and after chemotherapy. Amplification of TCR beta used genomic DNA extracted from peripheral blood.

This TCR was recovered from a human donor in good health. What was sequenced was blood. The chain carries TRBV29-1 and TRBJ2-7; TRBD1 matches 9 bases. The CDR3 DNA reads as TGCAGCTTCTCGTCCGGGACAGGGAGCTACGAGCAGTACTTC. Translation gives CSFSSGTGSYEQYF.